The 17 T cell receptor beta chains below come from one sample, sequenced in a study of cytomegalovirus exposure and HLA in healthy donors. Primers included in the PCR were 60 Vbeta and 13 Jbeta primers. Sequenced by immunoSEQ multiplex PCR; TCRdb stores in-frame clones only, minus some. The sample holds approximately 110,000 clones; around 70% are singletons and the top ten take 9.5% to 13%. The sample consisted of PBMCs. The source of these receptors is a man between 40 and 49 years old in good health and CMV-seropositive.

In this sample, this clone turned up once. The chain employs TRBV5-6 and TRBJ2-7; the match to TRBD1 covers 7 bases. The CDR3 loop spans 15 amino acids. CDR1 and CDR2 from the germline V gene are SGHDT and YYEEEE. The V segment lost 1 base and the J segment 2 bases; nucleotides outside the gene matches: 6. CDR3 coding DNA: TGTGCCAGCAGCTTGACGAAGCAGGGGGCCTACGAGCAGTACGTC. Translation gives CASSLTKQGAYEQYV.

The chain links TRBV30 to TRBJ2-5, with 10 bases lining up with TRBD1. The CDR3 runs 15 residues. The germline gives CDR1 GTSNPN, CDR2 SVGIG (reference sequence). J lost 4 bases, V lost 5 bases, and 10 bases had no gene match. The CDR3 DNA sequence: TGTGCCTGGCGTGCTTCTGACAGGGGGCGAGAGACCCAGTACTTC. Protein sequence: CAWRASDRGRETQYF.

The chain employs TRBV19 and TRBJ1-5; D is unresolved. V was cut by 1 base and J by 0 bases, with 7 bases left in between. This CDR3 is built from 15 residues. CDR1 and CDR2 (germline): LNHDA, SQIVND (reference sequence). The CDR3 loop reads CASSIGLNSNQPQHF. The CDR3 coding sequence is TGTGCCAGTAGTATAGGGCTGAATAGCAATCAGCCCCAGCATTTT.

The chain has TRBV27 and TRBJ1-2; D is unresolved. CDR1 is MNHEY, CDR2 SMNVEV, per germline (reference sequence). V was shortened by 2 bases and J by 8 bases, with 12 bases between the two germline ends. This CDR3 comprises 13 residues. The CDR3 nucleotides read TGTGCCAGCAGTTTAGAGGCGTCTGGAGGCTACACCTTC. Translating gives CASSLEASGGYTF.

The chain recombines TRBV5-6 with TRBJ2-1; 11 nucleotides match TRBD2. This CDR3 is 15 amino acids long. J gave up 9 bases and V 4 bases, and 9 bases lay outside the gene matches. Germline V lookup: CDR1 SGHDT, CDR2 YYEEEE. This CDR3 is CASSIRTSGRAEQFF. CDR3 nucleotides: TGTGCCAGCAGCATCCGGACTAGCGGGCGGGCTGAGCAGTTCTTC.

V gene TRBV6-5 combines with J gene TRBJ2-1; D not resolved. The germline CDR1 and CDR2 sequences are MNHEY and SVGAGI. V was shortened by 0 bases and J by 2 bases, with 8 bases between the two germline ends. This CDR3 spans 15 amino acids. CDR3 amino acids: CASSYSADPYNEQFF. The CDR3 nucleotides read TGTGCCAGCAGTTACTCGGCGGATCCCTACAATGAGCAGTTCTTC.

The chain recombines TRBV4-1 with TRBJ2-3, with 12 nucleotides matching TRBD2. J gave up 3 bases and V 2 bases, and 3 bases lay outside the gene matches. Germline values: CDR1 MGHRA, CDR2 YSYEKL. The CDR3 extends over 16 amino acids. CDR3 in DNA: TGCGCCAGCAGCCAAACCACTAGCGGGGGGACAGATACGCAGTATTTT. Amino acid sequence: CASSQTTSGGTDTQYF.

The chain employs TRBV7-3 and TRBJ2-3, with D possibly matching TRBD2 (6 bases). Between the trimmed V and J ends, which lost 3 bases and 5 bases, there was a span of 15 bases. The CDR3 is 15 residues long. The germline gives CDR1 SGHTA, CDR2 FQGTGA. The CDR3: CASSLIADLGDTQYF. The CDR3 DNA sequence: TGTGCCAGCAGCTTGATAGCGGATTTGGGAGATACGCAGTATTTT.

The chain is built from TRBV25-1 and TRBJ1-1, with 10 bases aligning to TRBD1. This CDR3 has 13 amino acids. Germline CDR1 is MGHDK and CDR2 is SYGVNS. The ends lost 8 bases at V and 2 bases at J; junction bases unmatched: 2. CDR3 protein: CASRDRGNTEAFF. The CDR3 DNA reads as TGTGCCAGCCGGGACAGGGGAAACACTGAAGCTTTCTTT. Full variable domain (missing parts from reference TRBV25-1 and TRBJ1-1): EADIYQTPRYLVIGTGKKITLECSQTMGHDKMYWYQQDPGMELHLIHYSYGVNSTEKGDLSSESTVSRIRTEHFPLTLESARPSHTSQYLCASRDRGNTEAFFGQGTRLTVV.

The gene calls are TRBV5-1 and TRBJ2-4; D perhaps matches TRBD1 (6 bases). Germline V lookup: CDR1 SGHRS, CDR2 YFSETQ. The CDR3 is 15 residues long. With 4 bases removed from V and 8 bases from J, the gap between germline ends came to 19 bases. The DNA of the CDR3 is TGCGCCAGCAGCGCAGTTTCAGGGGCACGGGACATTCAGTACTTC. Translating it yields CASSAVSGARDIQYF.

This clone was detected a few times. V is TRBV6-1 and J is TRBJ2-7; weak D call: TRBD1 (6 bases). CDR1 is MNHNS and CDR2 is SASEGT in the germline V gene. The CDR3 extends over 14 amino acids. V lost 7 bases to trimming and J lost 3 bases, with 16 bases between them. The CDR3: CASNQQGASYEQYF. The DNA for the CDR3 is TGTGCCAGCAATCAACAGGGCGCGAGCTACGAGCAGTACTTC.

The chain combines TRBV6-5 with TRBJ2-3; maybe TRBD2 (6 bases). Germline V CDR1 and CDR2: MNHEY, SVGAGI. V shed 2 bases and J shed 3 bases, with 6 bases lying between them. The CDR3 is 13 residues long. Here the CDR3 reads CASSYGTTDTQYF. The DNA for the CDR3 is TGTGCCAGCAGTTACGGGACTACAGATACGCAGTATTTT.

This chain links TRBV10-3 with TRBJ2-7, with D tentatively TRBD1 (8 bases). V lost 5 bases to trimming and J lost 7 bases, with 15 bases between them. This CDR3 region has 13 residues. Germline V CDR1 and CDR2: ENHRY, SYGVKD. CDR3 nucleotides: TGTGCCATCAGTAACGGACAGGGAGGGGAGCAGTACGTC. Its protein is CAISNGQGGEQYV.

The chain carries TRBV6-5 and TRBJ2-1; tentatively, D is TRBD1 (5 bases). V lost 2 bases to trimming and J lost 1 base, with 9 bases between them. This CDR3 is built from 15 residues. CDR1 is MNHEY, CDR2 SVGAGI, per germline. DNA of the CDR3: TGTGCCAGCAGTTACAACAGGCAATCCTACAATGAGCAGTTCTTC. It encodes CASSYNRQSYNEQFF.

The V gene is TRBV19, the J gene TRBJ2-5, with 14 bases that match TRBD2. This CDR3 has 17 amino acids. V shed 5 bases, J shed 7 bases, and the junction held 12 bases outside the gene matches. The germline V gene encodes CDR1 LNHDA and CDR2 SQIVND (reference sequence). Written as DNA, the CDR3 is TGTGCCAGTAGTCCCCCTCCGGGACTAGCGGGAGAAGGGACCCAGTACTTC. Translated: CASSPPPGLAGEGTQYF. Full variable domain (rest looked up from reference TRBV19 and TRBJ2-5): DGGITQSPKYLFRKEGQNVTLSCEQNLNHDAMYWYRQDPGQGLRLIYYSQIVNDFQKGDIAEGYSVSREKKESFPLTVTSAQKNPTAFYLCASSPPPGLAGEGTQYFGPGTRLLVL.

V is TRBV19 and J is TRBJ2-3; maybe TRBD1 (5 bases). The CDR3 has 15 residues. From germline, CDR1 is LNHDA and CDR2 SQIVND (reference sequence). V shed 5 bases and J shed 0 bases, with 12 bases lying between them. The CDR3 reads CASSPAAGSTDTQYF. The DNA of the CDR3 is TGTGCCAGTAGTCCCGCGGCAGGGAGCACAGATACGCAGTATTTT.

This clone was counted only a few times. V gene TRBV7-2 combines with J gene TRBJ2-1; TRBD2 agrees at 7 bases. This CDR3 has 12 residues. V was pared by 3 bases and J by 9 bases, with 2 bases of the junction left unmatched. The germline gives CDR1 SGHTA, CDR2 FQGNSA. DNA of the CDR3: TGTGCCAGCAGCTTTTGGGGGGGTGAGCAGTTCTTC. Its translation: CASSFWGGEQFF.